A single sample is the source of the 13 T cell receptor beta chains below, sequenced in a study of control samples from healthy donors and cancer patients. Here immunoSEQ multiplex PCR was the method, and the copy in TCRdb shows in-frame clones only, minus some. The sample lists about 120,000 clones; approximately 92% were seen once. Sequencing was carried out using blood. These receptors originate from a man between 35 and 55 years old in good health.

V and J are TRBV29-1 and TRBJ2-7; perhaps D is TRBD1 or TRBD2 (6 bases each). The V end was cut by 4 bases, the J end by 5 bases, with 18 bases between. The CDR3 is 14 amino acids. The V gene's germline CDR1 is SQVTM and CDR2 ANQGSEA. CDR3 sequence (DNA): TGCAGCGTTGTAACCGGGGGCGGAATCCACGAGCAGTACTTC. Amino acids: CSVVTGGGIHEQYF.

This clone appeared a single time. CDR3 DNA: TGTGCCAGCAGCTTAGATGACAGCAGCTCTGGAAACACCATATATTTT. Translation: CASSLDDSSSGNTIYF. V usage is TRBV7-9 and J usage is TRBJ1-3; D is perhaps TRBD1 (5 bases). Trimming stripped 1 base from V and 0 bases from J, with 10 bases between. Germline lookup yields CDR1 SEHNR and CDR2 FQNEAQ (reference sequence). The CDR3 is made up of 16 amino acids.

This clone was recorded once. The chain couples TRBV18 to TRBJ1-5, with 8 bases fitting TRBD1. The CDR3 has 15 residues. The germline CDR1 and CDR2 sequences are KGHSH and LQKENI. The V segment lost 3 bases and the J segment 2 bases; nucleotides outside the gene matches: 3. DNA for the CDR3: TGTGCCAGCTCACCCGAGACAGGGGGCAATCAGCCCCAGCATTTT. Translation: CASSPETGGNQPQHF.

The count of this clone is one. J is TRBJ2-5 and V is TRBV5-5; no reliable D call. V was shortened by 0 bases and J by 1 base, with 7 bases between the two germline ends. This CDR3 comprises 14 residues. In germline, CDR1 is SGHKS, CDR2 YYEKEE (reference sequence). CDR3 sequence: CASSLGHIQETQYF. CDR3 bases: TGTGCCAGCAGCTTGGGGCACATCCAAGAGACCCAGTACTTC.

The chain has TRBV7-3 and TRBJ2-1, with D possibly TRBD2 on 6 matching bases. Germline values: CDR1 SGHTA, CDR2 FQGTGA. The CDR3 length is 15 residues. V was cut by 5 bases and J by 0 bases, with 11 bases left in between. The CDR3 coding sequence is TGTGCCAGCAGCCGCGGGGATAGCTCCTACAATGAGCAGTTCTTC. Encoded protein: CASSRGDSSYNEQFF. Filled out from reference TRBV7-3 and TRBJ2-1, the complete variable domain reads GAGVSQTPSNKVTEKGKYVELRCDPISGHTALYWYRQSLGQGPEFLIYFQGTGAADDSGLPNDRFFAVRPEGSVSTLKIQRTERGDSAVYLCASSRGDSSYNEQFFGPGTRLTVL.

Remarks on this clone: Other DNA sequences in the sample encode the same CDR3. The chain has TRBV3-1 (or the pseudogene TRBV3-2) and TRBJ1-2; TRBD1 matches 7 bases. Germline V CDR1 and CDR2: LGHDT, YNNKEL (reference sequence). This CDR3 has 13 amino acids. Trimming at V came to 10 bases and at J to 3 bases, leaving 8 bases not matched to a gene. The CDR3 loop is CATSTGPHYGYTF. The CDR3 nucleotides are TGTGCCACTTCGACAGGGCCTCACTATGGCTACACCTTC.

In DNA, the CDR3 is TGTGCCAGCAGATACCGTCACAGTCGAACCTACGAGCAGTACTTC. Translating it yields CASRYRHSRTYEQYF. This chain uses TRBV11-3 with TRBJ2-7; D is undetermined. This CDR3 is 15 amino acids long. V shed 6 bases and J shed 2 bases, with 17 bases lying between them. Germline V gene data show CDR1 as SGHNT and CDR2 as YENEEA.

This sequence joins TRBV7-2 and TRBJ2-3; 11 nucleotides match TRBD2. CDR3 length equals 18 residues. Germline V gene data show CDR1 as SGHTA and CDR2 as FQGNSA. With 4 bases clipped from V and 3 bases from J, the junction kept 12 bases outside the gene matches. CDR3 sequence (DNA): TGTGCCAGCAGCTCCACCGGACTAGCGGGCCGGGGGACAGATACGCAGTATTTT. This gives the protein CASSSTGLAGRGTDTQYF.

The rearrangement joins TRBV7-8 to TRBJ2-1; 7 nucleotides align to TRBD2. Trimming at V came to 3 bases and at J to 2 bases, leaving 7 bases not matched to a gene. This CDR3 spans 16 amino acids. Germline assignment: CDR1 SGHVS and CDR2 FQNEAQ. CDR3 coding DNA: TGTGCCAGCAGCTTTCACCCGGGGGGACCCTACAATGAGCAGTTCTTC. Translating it yields CASSFHPGGPYNEQFF.

Comments on this clone: At the DNA level, this CDR3 is encoded by other sequences in the same sample as well. The chain recombines TRBV27 with TRBJ1-1; D may be TRBD1 (5 bases). This CDR3 region has 13 residues. V was shortened by 3 bases and J by 5 bases, with 10 bases between the two germline ends. Germline V gene data show CDR1 as MNHEY and CDR2 as SMNVEV (reference sequence). In DNA form, the CDR3 reads TGTGCCAGCAGTTTTAGGGAGGGGACTGAAGCTTTCTTT. This encodes CASSFREGTEAFF.

This clone has just one count. The rearrangement joins TRBV28 to TRBJ1-1; D is ambiguous. CDR1 and CDR2 (germline): MDHEN, SYDVKM. The CDR3 extends over 14 amino acids. V was shortened by 3 bases and J by 2 bases, with 10 bases between the two germline ends. The CDR3 region has the DNA TGTGCCAGCAGTTTCCTGCCAGGCAACACTGAAGCTTTCTTT. It specifies CASSFLPGNTEAFF.

CDR3 residues: CASSSASGNNEQFF. The CDR3 region has the DNA TGTGCCAGCAGCTCGGCTAGCGGAAACAATGAGCAGTTCTTC. The chain combines TRBV5-4 with TRBJ2-1; 7 positions match TRBD2. V was pared by 3 bases and J by 5 bases, with 5 bases of the junction left unmatched. The germline V gene encodes CDR1 SGHNT and CDR2 YYREEE (reference sequence). The CDR3 runs to 14 residues.

This chain joins TRBV6-4 and TRBJ1-2; 11 bases align to TRBD1. Losses at the gene ends were 0 bases for V and 3 bases for J; bases not matched to a gene: 0. The CDR3 covers 15 residues. Germline CDR1 reads MRHNA; CDR2 reads SNTAGT. The CDR3: CASSDSGQGDYGYTF. DNA of the CDR3: TGTGCCAGCAGTGACTCGGGACAGGGGGACTATGGCTACACCTTC.